This T cell receptor beta chain stems from a study of T cell responses to AZD1222 COVID-19 vaccine. Study-level findings and limits: Repertoire sampling occurred only after the peak T cell response. AZD1222 recipients seropositive at baseline numbered only 6 or 7.

Using immunoSEQ multiplex PCR, the repertoire was profiled, and TCRdb retains in-frame clones only, with some absent. The table includes about 81,000 clones, under 95% detected once. The germline V gene has CDR1 SGDLS and CDR2 YYNGEE. The V and J ends lost 4 bases and 2 bases respectively, with 18 bases between them. This CDR3 spans 16 amino acids. Comments on this clone: Its target is not known.

The sequences come from peripheral blood, collected 28 days after the second AZD1222 dose. The chain has TRBV9 and TRBJ1-1; D perhaps matches TRBD1 (5 bases). This sequence was found in an adult who received the AZD1222 COVID-19 vaccine. CDR3 residues: CASSLGYRTTNTEAFF. The CDR3 DNA reads TGTGCCAGCAGCCTTGGTTACAGGACTACAAACACTGAAGCTTTCTTT.